This TCR beta chain was identified during a study of cytomegalovirus exposure and HLA in healthy donors. Study at large: Clustering assigned 81% of the approximately 400 genotyped donors to the Caucasian-associated ancestry cluster. General study points: Later work showed greater clonal expansion in HLA-associated TCR beta chains than in equally common others.

Donors were nominally healthy when sampled, though unrecorded immune exposures were likely. The CDR3 length is 15 residues. Germline V CDR1 and CDR2: MGHDK, SYGVNS. Trimming took 4 bases from V and 1 from J; bases not matched to a gene: 4. 13 Jbeta primers and 60 Vbeta primers were used for the PCR. In the source study's methods: Unique TCR beta chains numbered about 80 million in a later analysis, with approximately 10 million shared. Sequencing used immunoSEQ multiplex PCR; TCRdb keeps in-frame clones, though not all of them. V and J calls and clone size are given by that table; D and trimming were obtained from the DNA. Of 130,000 or so clones in the sample, roughly 85% were seen once. As concerns this clone: As yet, its antigen is unknown.

The specimen was PBMCs. The receptor was isolated from a woman in her 30s in good health and CMV-seropositive. The chain links TRBV25-1 to TRBJ2-3; 8 positions match TRBD2. The CDR3 reads CASSAAGEGTDTQYF. The CDR3 nucleotides read TGTGCCAGCAGTGCAGCGGGGGAGGGCACAGATACGCAGTATTTT.